This T cell receptor beta chain was sequenced during a study of beta chain features in type 1 diabetes. Study-wide findings and caveats: Patients with type 1 diabetes showed fewer VDJ junction insertions and more deletions. Across patients, naive, central memory and Treg TCRB repertoires exhibited apparently greater similarity than was observed across healthy donors. Moderate yet significant TCRB CDR3 shortening was seen in Type 1 diabetes patients in all four CD4+ subsets.

Via the markers CD45RO/CCR7/CD25/CD127/CD95/CD27, stem cell-like memory, regulatory, central memory and naive CD4+ cells were sorted. What was sequenced were expressed TCRB transcripts, since all of the isolated RNA had been reverse transcribed. The assay was immunoSEQ multiplex PCR, and TCRdb's table has in-frame clones only and misses some. The sample lists a few hundred thousand clones; roughly 15% were seen once. With regard to this clone: Its target is unknown.

The TCR sequence derives from a young man with type 1 diabetes. Material: naive CD4+ T cells from blood.

This CDR3 is CASRGPSNQPQHF. The CDR3, as DNA: TGTGCCAGCAGGGGGCCAAGCAATCAGCCCCAGCATTTT. The gene calls are TRBV28 and TRBJ1-5; D might be TRBD1 (5 bases). The germline CDR1 and CDR2 sequences are MDHEN and SYDVKM. The CDR3 length is 13 residues. With 6 bases removed from V and 1 base from J, the gap between germline ends came to 7 bases.